Listed here is a single T cell receptor beta chain. Its specificity is unknown. These data come from a study of shared clonotypes between healthy human individuals. The study, taken as a whole, reports: Clonotypes not shared had lower generation probabilities than those common to all four donors.

The data were produced by immunoSEQ multiplex PCR, yet TCRdb's version contains in-frame clones alone and is incomplete. The repertoire holds roughly 500,000 clones, with about 96% as singletons. Deletions cut 4 bases from V and 1 base from J, with 7 bases between. Germline lookup yields CDR1 SGHAT and CDR2 FQNNGV. The CDR3 extends over 14 amino acids. The chain recombines TRBV11-2 with TRBJ2-2, with TRBD2 as a possible D gene (6 bases). Source material: naive CD4+ T cells sorted from blood. Subset denoted: CD45RA+ positively selected. This TCR was sampled from a woman in her twenties or thirties in good health. The CDR3 nucleotides are TGTGCCAGCAGCTGGCGGGAGAACACCGGGGAGCTGTTTTTT. This translates into CASSWRENTGELFF.